A selection of T cell receptor beta chains follows, all from one sample in a study of T cells in Graves' hyperthyroidism and ophthalmopathy. MiXCR was run by TCRdb on the multiplex PCR reads, yielding one entry per CDR3 protein. The sample consists of around 600,000 distinct CDR3 sequences, more than 13% of them appearing once. The sequenced sample was blood. Every receptor here comes from a woman aged 18-35 years with Graves' ophthalmopathy. The CDR3 runs from the conserved cysteine through the conserved F or W. Fields, in order: CDR3 protein, CDR3 DNA, clone size, V gene, D gene, J gene. The D gene is left open where the match is weak. The size field is filled for only some rows; it gives once, few, many or a size class.

CDR3: CASSPQNRTGNEKLFF; DNA: TGTGCCAGCAGCCCCCAAAACAGAACGGGCAATGAAAAACTGTTTTTT; size: .; V: TRBV7-8; D: .; J: TRBJ1-4
CDR3: CASSWAGQPNQPQHF; DNA: TGTGCCAGCAGTTGGGCAGGGCAGCCCAATCAGCCCCAGCATTTT; size: .; V: TRBV12-3/TRBV12-4; D: .; J: TRBJ1-5
CDR3: CASSQVAGESYEQFF; DNA: TGTGCCAGCAGCCAAGTAGCGGGAGAGAGCTATGAGCAGTTCTTC; size: many; V: TRBV3-1; D: TRBD2; J: TRBJ2-1
CDR3: CASSSPRGAGANEQFF; DNA: TGTGCCAGCAGTTCTCCGAGGGGAGCGGGAGCCAATGAGCAGTTCTTC; size: many; V: TRBV11-2; D: TRBD2; J: TRBJ2-1
CDR3: CASSLAQGSGANVLTF; DNA: TGTGCCAGCAGCTTAGCGCAGGGCTCTGGGGCCAACGTCCTGACTTTC; size: few; V: TRBV7-2; D: .; J: TRBJ2-6
CDR3: CSARDFRFGTGDTGELFF; DNA: TGCAGTGCTAGAGATTTTAGGTTCGGGACAGGGGACACCGGGGAGCTGTTTTTT; size: many; V: TRBV20-1; D: TRBD1; J: TRBJ2-2
CDR3: CSVEDLGGQGASGNTIYF; DNA: TGCAGCGTTGAAGATCTCGGGGGACAGGGGGCTTCTGGAAACACCATATATTTT; size: .; V: TRBV29-1; D: TRBD1; J: TRBJ1-3
CDR3: CASSLGDPSDEQFF; DNA: TGTGCCAGCAGCTTAGGCGACCCTTCTGATGAGCAGTTCTTC; size: .; V: TRBV7-3; D: .; J: TRBJ2-1
CDR3: CASGRGQGVQETQYF; DNA: TGTGCCAGCGGCAGGGGACAGGGGGTCCAAGAGACCCAGTACTTC; size: many; V: TRBV19; D: TRBD1; J: TRBJ2-5
CDR3: CASSLRGTWTVLSGANVLTF; DNA: TGCGCCAGCAGCTTGCGGGGGACATGGACTGTCCTCTCTGGGGCCAACGTCCTGACTTTC; size: few; V: TRBV5-1; D: .; J: TRBJ2-6
CDR3: CASSHRGRQPQHF; DNA: TGTGCCAGCAGCCACAGGGGTAGGCAGCCCCAGCATTTT; size: many; V: TRBV11-2; D: TRBD1; J: TRBJ1-5